Below, 20 T cell receptor beta chains from the same sample are listed, as sequenced in a study of low-dose radiotherapy and immunotherapy resistance in tumors (dated by TCRdb to 2021 to 2024). This sample was sequenced with an Illumina MiniSeq. Superscript III and a set of TRAV- and TRBV-specific primers were used to synthesize first-strand cDNA, so that both TCRalpha and TCRbeta chains were covered. A roughly 19-cycle PCR with Phusion amplified the TCRs, pairing a constant-region primer with the adapter that was attached to the V primers. The raw public reads went through TCRdb reprocessing: fastp at Q25, MiXCR clone calling, in-frame beta chains kept. When rows share a CDR3 protein, they turn into one entry using the most common DNA and genes. Counted in this sample were 85,000 to 95,000 distinct CDR3 sequences; more than 8.5% of them appeared once. The ten largest make up roughly 1% of the sample.

The time point label on this specimen signifies: before trial treatment. The source was PBMCs, collected before treatment. The receptors here all came from a male donor with prostate cancer.

This clonotype appeared many times. The V and J genes are TRBV6-5 and TRBJ2-4; TRBD2 might be the D (5 bases). V was clipped by 6 bases and J by 9 bases, with 15 bases between them. The germline CDR1 and CDR2 sequences are MNHEY and SVGAGI. The CDR3 loop spans 13 amino acids. The CDR3 is CASSTRGETIQYF. DNA for the CDR3: TGTGCCAGCAGCACCCGGGGTGAAACCATTCAGTACTTC.

This clonotype occurred many times. This rearrangement joins TRBV2 to TRBJ2-2; 9 bases align to TRBD1. V shed 5 bases, J shed 4 bases, and the junction held 2 bases outside the gene matches. The germline gives CDR1 SNHLY, CDR2 FYNNEI. This CDR3 contains 14 residues. CDR3 bases: TGTGCCAGCAGTATGACAGGGGGCACCGGGGAGCTGTTTTTT. Amino acid sequence: CASSMTGGTGELFF.

This clonotype was detected a few times. A much bigger clone sits one base away, suggesting this may be a read error. This chain uses TRBV18 with TRBJ2-1, with D perhaps TRBD1 (6 bases). V shed 3 bases and J shed 7 bases, with 16 bases lying between them. The CDR3 sequence is 15 residues long. Germline V gives CDR1 KGHSH, CDR2 LQKENI. Here the CDR3 reads CASSPVLQGTNEQFF. The DNA of the CDR3 is TGTGCCAGCTCACCCGTCCTGCAGGGGACAAATGAGCAGTTCTTC.

This clonotype showed up many times. The chain has TRBV28 and TRBJ1-2, with 10 bases fitting TRBD1. This CDR3 has 17 amino acids. Losses at the gene ends were 7 bases for V and 4 bases for J; bases not matched to a gene: 15. Germline-derived CDR1 and CDR2 are MDHEN and SYDVKM. The CDR3 spells CASNTGAPGQGSYGYTF. The DNA of the CDR3 is TGTGCCAGCAACACGGGGGCCCCGGGACAGGGGAGCTATGGCTACACCTTC.

This clonotype was detected many times. V gene TRBV7-6 combines with J gene TRBJ2-1; D not certain. The CDR3 spans 15 residues. The V end lost 1 base, the J end lost 0 bases, and 7 bases lay between the germline ends. Germline V gene lookup returns CDR1 SGHVS and CDR2 FNYEAQ. Written as DNA, the CDR3 is TGTGCCAGCAGCTTAGTTCCCAGCTCCTACAATGAGCAGTTCTTC. It is translated as CASSLVPSSYNEQFF.

This clonotype was seen repeatedly, ten times or more. Written as DNA, the CDR3 is TGTGCCAGCAGCTTGGATACAGGGATGAACACTGAAGCTTTCTTT. Its translation: CASSLDTGMNTEAFF. The rearrangement uses TRBV5-4 and TRBJ1-1, with TRBD1 as a possible D gene (6 bases). Looked up from germline, CDR1 is SGHNT and CDR2 is YYREEE (reference sequence). Trimming shortened V by 0 bases and J by 0 bases, and 9 bases separated the two germline ends. The CDR3 spans 15 residues.

This clonotype came up many times. The gene calls are TRBV5-1 and TRBJ2-1, with TRBD2 identical over 11 bases. V gave up 2 bases and J gave up 4 bases; unmatched junction bases: 8. The CDR3 sequence is 17 residues long. CDR1 SGHRS and CDR2 YFSETQ come from the germline V gene. Here the CDR3 DNA reads TGCGCCAGCAGCTTTTTCGCGGGACTAGCGGAGTACAATGAGCAGTTCTTC. Translated: CASSFFAGLAEYNEQFF.

This clonotype was observed many times. V gene TRBV12-3 or TRBV12-4 combines with J gene TRBJ2-1; TRBD2 matches 16 bases. This CDR3 has 23 residues. V was clipped by 3 bases and J by 6 bases; unmatched bases: 23. The CDR3 protein is CASSLINRVPGLAGGPTINEQFF. The CDR3 DNA is TGTGCCAGCAGTTTGATTAATCGGGTACCGGGACTAGCGGGAGGGCCAACAATCAATGAGCAGTTCTTC.

The chain links TRBV30 to TRBJ1-4; possible D gene TRBD1, 6 bases. The CDR3 runs to 21 residues. CDR1 and CDR2 from the germline V gene are GTSNPN and SVGIG (reference sequence). The ends were cut back, 0 bases at V and 2 bases at J, with 28 bases in the middle. CDR3 region: CAWSVLKFTGRRQDTNEKLFF. As DNA, the CDR3 is TGTGCCTGGAGTGTGTTGAAGTTTACGGGCCGACGACAGGACACTAATGAAAAACTGTTTTTT.

This clonotype was counted many times. The chain carries TRBV30 and TRBJ2-2, with a possible D match to TRBD2 (5 bases). With 3 bases removed from V and 0 bases from J, the gap between germline ends came to 8 bases. Germline V gene lookup returns CDR1 GTSNPN and CDR2 SVGIG (reference sequence). CDR3 length: 14 amino acids. The CDR3 bases are TGTGCCTGGAGAGAGGGTCCGAACACCGGGGAGCTGTTTTTT. Translated: CAWREGPNTGELFF.

This clonotype came up many times. V is TRBV29-1 and J is TRBJ2-5, with 9 bases identical to TRBD1. Germline V gives CDR1 SQVTM, CDR2 ANQGSEA. The V segment lost 6 bases and the J segment 5 bases; nucleotides outside the gene matches: 13. The CDR3 spans 15 residues. The CDR3 DNA sequence: TGCAGCGTGCATCCCACCGGGACAGGGTTGGAGACCCAGTACTTC. Translation gives CSVHPTGTGLETQYF.

In its sample, this clonotype was seen many times. This sequence joins TRBV6-2 or TRBV6-3 and TRBJ2-3, with a tentative D call TRBD1 (5 bases). Per germline, CDR1 MNHEY and CDR2 SVGEGT. The germline V and J ends were trimmed by 6 bases and 0 bases, with 10 bases remaining between them. The CDR3 is 14 residues long. The CDR3 region is CASSQGVSTDTQYF. In nucleotides, the CDR3 is TGTGCCAGCAGCCAGGGCGTGAGCACAGATACGCAGTATTTT.

This clonotype was detected many times. The V and J genes are TRBV20-1 and TRBJ2-5, with TRBD2 matching over 10 bases. V dropped 1 base and J dropped 7; count of bases not matched to a gene: 6. CDR3 length equals 14 residues. The germline gives CDR1 DFQATT, CDR2 SNEGSKA (reference sequence). In DNA form, the CDR3 reads TGCAGTGCTAGAGTCCCTAGCGGGAGCGGGACCCAGTACTTC. Translated, it gives CSARVPSGSGTQYF.

There are many counts of this clonotype. Here the CDR3 DNA reads TGTGCCAGCAGTCATGGGGGCACCAAAAACATTCAGTACTTC. Amino acid sequence: CASSHGGTKNIQYF. V and J are TRBV7-2 and TRBJ2-4, with D possibly TRBD1 on 6 matching bases. Trimming pared 6 bases from V and 2 bases from J, leaving 11 bases between. Germline values: CDR1 SGHTA, CDR2 FQGNSA. The CDR3 loop spans 14 amino acids.

This clonotype was detected ten times or more. The chain has TRBV20-1 and TRBJ2-7, with no clear D. This CDR3 has 16 residues. V was trimmed by 3 bases and J by 3 bases, leaving 21 bases between them. CDR1 DFQATT and CDR2 SNEGSKA come from the germline V gene (reference sequence). Written as DNA, the CDR3 is TGCAGTGCTAGCCACCCAACTCGTCTAGTAGACTACGAGCAGTACTTC. It translates to CSASHPTRLVDYEQYF.

This clonotype appeared many times. This rearrangement joins TRBV6-2 or TRBV6-3 to TRBJ2-5; D assignment may be TRBD1 or TRBD2 (5 bases each). The germline gives CDR1 MNHEY, CDR2 SVGEGT. Trimming pared 3 bases from V and 0 bases from J, leaving 11 bases between. This CDR3 comprises 15 residues. CDR3 loop: CASSYGDGDQETQYF. As DNA, the CDR3 is TGTGCCAGCAGTTATGGGGACGGAGACCAAGAGACCCAGTACTTC.

The table lists this clonotype with many counts. This chain uses TRBV12-3 or TRBV12-4 with TRBJ1-2; 9 bases fit TRBD1. This CDR3 comprises 14 residues. V dropped 6 bases and J dropped 5; count of bases not matched to a gene: 7. The CDR3 region is CASRSTGGPYGYTF. For the CDR3, the DNA is TGTGCCAGCAGATCTACAGGGGGCCCTTATGGCTACACCTTC.

In its sample, this clonotype was seen many times. The chain employs TRBV2 and TRBJ1-5; D is possibly TRBD1 (5 bases). Germline values: CDR1 SNHLY, CDR2 FYNNEI. The CDR3 consists of 13 residues. Trimming left V 1 base short and J 11 bases short, with 12 bases between. In nucleotides, the CDR3 is TGTGCCAGCAGTGAAGGGGACCGATCGGCCCAGCATTTT. This codes for CASSEGDRSAQHF.

The table lists this clonotype with many counts. J is TRBJ1-2 and V is TRBV28; TRBD1 matches at 8 bases. CDR3 size: 14 residues. J lost 4 bases, V lost 6 bases, and 7 bases had no gene match. Germline-derived CDR1 and CDR2 are MDHEN and SYDVKM. The CDR3 coding sequence is TGTGCCAGCAGAGACAGGGGCAATCTCTATGGCTACACCTTC. It encodes CASRDRGNLYGYTF.

This clonotype was found many times. The gene calls are TRBV18 and TRBJ2-7; 9 bases map to TRBD1. After removal of 4 bases from V and 2 bases from J, the junction contained 3 bases not matched to a gene. Germline CDR1 and CDR2: KGHSH and LQKENI. The CDR3 sequence is 14 residues long. The CDR3 DNA reads TGTGCCAGCTCACAAGACAGGGGGGCCTACGAGCAGTACTTC. Translated, it gives CASSQDRGAYEQYF.